The 13 T cell receptor beta chains listed next were all sequenced from one sample in a study of blood T cell repertoires in COVID-19. The protocol was immunoSEQ multiplex PCR, while the TCRdb copy is restricted to in-frame clones and leaves out a portion. Altogether 60,000 to 80,000 clones are present, 70% to 90% being singletons, with the ten largest covering 20% to 25%. The sequenced sample consisted of peripheral blood. The origin of the receptors is a man aged 45-65 years with acute or convalescent COVID-19.

The chain combines TRBV6-5 with TRBJ1-2; 9 nucleotides align to TRBD1. The V and J ends lost 4 bases and 5 bases, in that order; junction bases with no gene match: 5. CDR1 is MNHEY and CDR2 is SVGAGI in the germline V gene. The CDR3 length is 14 residues. The CDR3 here is CASSSGQGQYGYTF. The CDR3 DNA sequence: TGTGCCAGCAGTTCCGGACAGGGGCAGTATGGCTACACCTTC.

The J gene is TRBJ2-5, the V gene TRBV6-5, with unresolved D. The CDR3 sequence is 11 residues long. The germline V gene encodes CDR1 MNHEY and CDR2 SVGAGI. The V end was cut by 3 bases, the J end by 4 bases, with 3 bases between. CDR3: CASSYRETQYF. For the CDR3, the DNA is TGTGCCAGCAGTTATAGAGAGACCCAGTACTTC.

The V call is TRBV5-1, the J call TRBJ1-3, with a tentative D call TRBD1 (6 bases). The germline CDR1 and CDR2 sequences are SGHRS and YFSETQ. CDR3 length: 16 amino acids. The ends were cut back, 0 bases at V and 4 bases at J, with 14 bases in the middle. Here the CDR3 reads CASSLAGTKYGNTIYF. The CDR3 DNA reads as TGCGCCAGCAGCTTGGCCGGGACAAAATACGGAAACACCATATATTTT.

This clone appeared once. The chain recombines TRBV6-6 with TRBJ2-1, with D uncertain. CDR3 length equals 16 residues. V gave up 0 bases and J gave up 8 bases, with 17 bases separating them. Per the germline V gene, CDR1 is MNHNY and CDR2 is SVGAGI (reference sequence). The CDR3 here is CASSYSGSSPMDEQFF. In DNA form, the CDR3 reads TGTGCCAGCAGTTACTCCGGTTCTTCGCCCATGGATGAGCAGTTCTTC.

The rearrangement uses TRBV11-2 and TRBJ2-2, with D tentatively TRBD2 (6 bases). CDR1 SGHAT and CDR2 FQNNGV come from the germline V gene. The CDR3 covers 13 residues. V was shortened by 10 bases and J by 6 bases, with 15 bases between the two germline ends. CDR3 in amino acids: CAIPVGGAGELFF. CDR3 DNA: TGTGCCATCCCGGTTGGAGGGGCCGGGGAGCTGTTTTTT.

The rearrangement joins TRBV4-1 to TRBJ2-3, with D unclear. The CDR3 is made up of 18 amino acids. V dropped 3 bases and J dropped 6 bases, with 25 bases sitting between them. The V gene's germline CDR1 is MGHRA and CDR2 YSYEKL. The CDR3 nucleotides read TGCGCCAGCAGCCACCAGATCAAACCCGAATTTCGCTTGGATACGCAGTATTTT. Its protein is CASSHQIKPEFRLDTQYF.

This chain joins TRBV6-5 and TRBJ1-1, with a weak D call TRBD1 (5 bases). The CDR3 runs to 12 residues. V dropped 6 bases and J dropped 7 bases, with 12 bases sitting between them. CDR1 and CDR2 (germline): MNHEY, SVGAGI. The CDR3 loop reads CASSQGAGEAFF. The CDR3 DNA is TGTGCCAGCAGCCAAGGGGCAGGTGAAGCTTTCTTT.

This clone has a count of ten or more. The genes are TRBV3-1 (or the pseudogene TRBV3-2) and TRBJ1-1, with D possibly being TRBD1 (6 bases). Trimming removed 4 bases at V and 1 base at J, with 13 bases between. CDR1 is LGHDT and CDR2 is YNNKEL in the germline V gene (reference sequence). This CDR3 is 15 amino acids long. The CDR3 protein is CASSPLVGGNTEAFF. The CDR3 DNA reads TGTGCCAGCAGCCCTCTCGTAGGGGGGAACACTGAAGCTTTCTTT.

CDR3 sequence (DNA): TGTGCCAGCGACAGAAAAAATGAGCAGTTCTTC. Translating it yields CASDRKNEQFF. V and J are TRBV2 and TRBJ2-1; a weak D match, TRBD1 (5 bases). The CDR3 extends over 11 amino acids. V was cut by 8 bases and J by 7 bases, with 9 bases left in between. Germline CDR1 and CDR2: SNHLY and FYNNEI.

This chain connects TRBV5-1 to TRBJ2-1, with D unresolved. Germline CDR1 SGHRS, CDR2 YFSETQ. The CDR3 is 15 residues long. V was pared by 2 bases and J by 1 base, with 10 bases between. This CDR3 reads CASSFTGPSYNEQFF. For the CDR3, the DNA is TGCGCCAGCAGCTTTACCGGTCCATCCTACAATGAGCAGTTCTTC.

The chain links TRBV9 to TRBJ2-5; 8 nucleotides agree with TRBD2. The CDR3 sequence is 15 residues long. Trimming cost V 2 bases and J 0 bases; bases outside gene matches: 3. Per germline, CDR1 SGDLS and CDR2 YYNGEE. Here the CDR3 reads CASSVGGAYQETQYF. In nucleotides, the CDR3 is TGTGCCAGCAGCGTCGGGGGGGCGTACCAAGAGACCCAGTACTTC.

The chain employs TRBV7-2 and TRBJ1-5, with a weak D call TRBD1 (6 bases). The V end was cut by 4 bases, the J end by 5 bases, with 9 bases between. The germline CDR1 and CDR2 sequences are SGHTA and FQGNSA. This CDR3 comprises 13 residues. The CDR3 region has the DNA TGTGCCAGCAGCTCCCCAGGGGATCAGCCCCAGCATTTT. Amino acid sequence: CASSSPGDQPQHF.

The genes are TRBV7-9 and TRBJ2-2; perhaps TRBD1 as D (6 bases). With 5 bases removed from V and 0 bases from J, the gap between germline ends came to 13 bases. The CDR3 is 16 amino acids. From germline, CDR1 is SEHNR and CDR2 FQNEAQ (reference sequence). CDR3 nucleotides: TGTGCCAGCAGCCCACAGGGCTGGTCGAACACCGGGGAGCTGTTTTTT. Its translation is CASSPQGWSNTGELFF.